The clone carrying this TCR beta chain was observed a single time. Its matching antigen is unknown. The CDR3 is 14 residues long. The germline V gene has CDR1 KGHSH and CDR2 LQKENI. J gave up 2 bases and V 3 bases, and 1 base lay outside the gene matches. The sample comes from a study of Ad26.COV2.S vaccination and SARS-CoV-2 variants. Study summary: Ad26.COV2.S was injected intramuscularly once or twice, 56 days apart. General study results and limits: Reported post-vaccination CD8+ and CD4+ T cell responses to spike showed substantial breadth. Measures of TCR breadth and depth may have fallen short of total T cell responses.

Sample treatment: some 20 received Ad26.COV2.S at low or high dose, single or two shots; roughly 5 received placebo; per-sample allocation not given. At day 63 after the first vaccine or placebo injection, samples were drawn. In Boston, an adult donor aged 18-55 years took part. Repertoires were generated with immunoSEQ multiplex PCR, while TCRdb's copy carries only in-frame clones and drops some. The sample comprises 300,000 to 450,000 clones, around 83% of which are singletons, and around 3.3% rests with the top ten. This clonotype originated in a person aged 18-65 years who received the Ad26.COV2.S COVID-19 vaccine or a placebo. This sequence joins TRBV18 and TRBJ2-7, with 10 bases aligning to TRBD2. Specimen: peripheral blood, collected in a trial of Ad26.COV2.S vaccine versus placebo. CDR3 in amino acids: CASSPTSGTYEQYF. The CDR3 bases are TGTGCCAGCTCACCCACTAGCGGGACCTACGAGCAGTACTTC.